This TCR beta chain was sequenced for a study of CXCR3-negative and CXCR3-positive naive CD8 T cells (dated 2019 in TCRdb). Context from the whole study: Some 130 million TRB reads were obtained in total, roughly 1.5 +/- 0.3 million reads per library. The diversity and physicochemical repertoire analyses included some 11 donors pooled from two independent experiments. The TRBV-TRBJ cluster analysis covered naive subsets from 5 donors and memory cells from 3 donors.

Instrument used: NextSeq 550. The Human TCR Profiling Kit (MiLaboratory) was used to prepare UMI-labeled 5' RACE TRB cDNA libraries. cDNA synthesis used the entire amount of extracted RNA, and PCR amplification then used the entire amount of cDNA produced. Libraries were prepared in parallel using an identical number of PCR cycles. Concerning the study's data processing: MIGEC and MiXCR extracted about 53,000 +/- 10,000 unique UMI-labeled TRB cDNA molecules per library, requiring at least two reads per UMI. On average, each library contained 40,000 +/- 10,000 functional in-frame TRB CDR3 nucleotide clonotypes without stop codons. After downsampling to 5000 UMI-labeled TRB molecules per sample, diversity metrics, including normalized Shannon-Wiener and Chao1, were computed in VDJtools. VDJtools was used to calculate clonotype-size-weighted physicochemical properties of the central five CDR3 residues, namely interaction energy, strength, volume and Kidera factor 4. Each entry corresponds to one CDR3 protein sequence from reads that TCRdb reprocessed, and DNA is not given. TCRdb's processing, not the authors', yielded these V and J calls. The sample's table lists a count of around 60,000 distinct CDR3 sequences. The ten most abundant clones make up about 0.42% of the sample.

A word on this clonotype: Its antigen is still unknown.

Taken from cysteine to phenylalanine, the CDR3 has 14 residues. DNA is not recorded here. Each CD8+ T cell subset was flow-sorted in triplicate, with fewer than 350,000 cells per subset placed directly into RLT lysis buffer. To exclude memory contaminants, naive CD8+ T cells were stringently defined as CD45RO-CCR7+CD27+CD95-. Peripheral blood mononuclear cells were isolated from buffy coats by standard density gradient centrifugation. A FACSAria III was used to flow-sort naive CXCR3-negative and CXCR3-positive CD8+ T cells. Total RNA was extracted from sorted cells using an RNeasy Mini Kit. What the work shows at the level of the full study, not this receptor alone: TRB CDR3s from CXCR3-positive naive cells showed higher hydrophobicity (lower Kidera factor 4), lower energy, and higher strength and volume indices than CXCR3-negative naive cells. Both naive subsets had comparably high repertoire diversity, while memory CD8+ T cells had much lower repertoire diversity. Because CXCR3 expression was partially decreased after cryopreservation, freshly isolated PBMCs were used for most assays. Because surface CD5, which has been linked to self-reactivity in mice, was comparable between naive subsets, TCR interaction strength was also inferred from TRB CDR3 physicochemical properties. TRBV-TRBJ usage was similar between naive CXCR3-negative and CXCR3-positive cells from the same donor, while memory cells showed distinct patterns.

The chain couples TRBV12-3 or TRBV12-4 to TRBJ2-1; TCRdb selects TRBD1, and the lack of DNA leaves this call unchecked. The sequencing sample was made of naive CXCR3- CD8+ T cells from blood. The cell subset or site label, as the study defines it: CD45RO-CCR7+CD27+CD95- naive CD8+ T cells lacking CXCR3 (TNR3-). This TCR was sampled from a human donor in good health. Some clones in this sample may be carry-over from other donors' samples. The CDR3 here reads CASSRQGVWNEQFF.